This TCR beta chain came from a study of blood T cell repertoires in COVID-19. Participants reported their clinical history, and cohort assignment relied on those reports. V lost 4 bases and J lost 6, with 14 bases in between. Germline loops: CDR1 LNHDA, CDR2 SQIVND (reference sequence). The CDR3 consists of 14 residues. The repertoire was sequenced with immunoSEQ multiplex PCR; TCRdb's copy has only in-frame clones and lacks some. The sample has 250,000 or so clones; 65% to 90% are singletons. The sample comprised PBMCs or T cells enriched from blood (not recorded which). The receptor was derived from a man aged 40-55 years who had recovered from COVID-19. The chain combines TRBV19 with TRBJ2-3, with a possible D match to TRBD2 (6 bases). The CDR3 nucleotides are TGTGCCAGTAGTAGCGGGATCGTCGCGGATACGCAGTATTTT. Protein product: CASSSGIVADTQYF.